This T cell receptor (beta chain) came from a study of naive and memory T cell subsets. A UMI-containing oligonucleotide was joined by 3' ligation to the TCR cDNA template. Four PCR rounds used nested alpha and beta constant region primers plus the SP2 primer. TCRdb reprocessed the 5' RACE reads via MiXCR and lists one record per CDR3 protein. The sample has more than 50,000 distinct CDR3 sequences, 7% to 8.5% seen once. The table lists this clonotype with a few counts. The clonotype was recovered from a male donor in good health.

The CDR3 region is CSARAGSLQETQYF. In nucleotides, the CDR3 is TGCAGTGCTAGGGCGGGGAGTTTACAAGAGACCCAGTACTTC. The chain joins TRBV20-1 to TRBJ2-5; D is possibly TRBD2 (6 bases). V was trimmed by 3 bases and J by 2 bases, leaving 13 bases between them. The CDR3 has 14 amino acids. Germline V gene data show CDR1 as DFQATT and CDR2 as SNEGSKA (reference sequence).